These T cell receptor beta chains were read from a single sample in a study of shared clonotypes between healthy human individuals. Assay used: immunoSEQ multiplex PCR; TCRdb lists only in-frame clones, some missing. This sample has roughly 700,000 clones, with under 80% found just once. The sample was memory CD4+ T cells sorted from blood. The receptors here all came from a woman aged 25 to 39 in good health. CDR3s include the opening cysteine and the closing phenylalanine or tryptophan. D genes are given only for firm matches. For some rows the clone size is stated as once, few or many, or as a class when expanded; others skip it.

cdr3_aa cdr3_nt d_call v_call clone_size j_call
CASSPLGVYEQYF TGTGCCAGCTCCCCGCTGGGGGTCTACGAGCAGTACTTC NA TRBV18 NA TRBJ2-7
CASSPLGREQFF TGTGCCAGCAGCCCCTTGGGGCGGGAGCAGTTCTTC NA TRBV7-9 NA TRBJ2-1
CASSPDGVRTDTQYF TGTGCCAGCAGCCCGGATGGCGTCCGCACAGATACGCAGTATTTT NA TRBV5-4 NA TRBJ2-3
CASSLESPSGVYNEQFF TGTGCCAGCAGCTTAGAATCCCCGAGCGGGGTCTACAATGAGCAGTTCTTC TRBD2 TRBV11-2 NA TRBJ2-1
CASNRLRTYEQYF TGTGCCAGCAACCGGCTCAGGACCTACGAGCAGTACTTC NA TRBV28 NA TRBJ2-7
CASNPTGDNEQYF TGTGCCAGCAACCCGACAGGGGACAACGAGCAGTACTTC NA TRBV21-1 few TRBJ2-7
CASRGQGMSEQFF TGTGCCAGCAGAGGACAGGGAATGTCTGAGCAGTTCTTC TRBD1 TRBV5-4 once TRBJ2-1
CASSWTGARNTIYF TGCGCCAGCAGTTGGACAGGGGCTCGAAACACCATATATTTT TRBD1 TRBV5-1 NA TRBJ1-3
CASSLIVNTEAFF TGTGCCAGCAGTTTAATAGTGAACACTGAAGCTTTCTTT NA TRBV28 NA TRBJ1-1
CASSLAPARSYEQYF TGTGCCAGCAGTTTAGCCCCCGCACGATCCTACGAGCAGTACTTC NA TRBV27 NA TRBJ2-7
CATSAGQGAYEQYF TGTGCCACCAGCGCGGGACAGGGGGCTTACGAGCAGTACTTC TRBD1 TRBV15 once TRBJ2-7
CASRGNEGAFF TGTGCCAGCAGGGGGAATGAGGGAGCTTTCTTT NA TRBV25-1 NA TRBJ1-1
CASSLTGTYNEQFF TGCGCCAGCAGCTTGACAGGGACCTACAATGAGCAGTTCTTC NA TRBV5-1 NA TRBJ2-1
CASSDPRATNEKLFF TGCGCCAGCAGTGATCCGAGGGCCACTAATGAAAAACTGTTTTTT NA TRBV10-2 NA TRBJ1-4
CASSFPAGVPYEQYF TGTGCCAGCAGTTTCCCCGCGGGGGTGCCTTACGAGCAGTACTTC TRBD2 TRBV28 NA TRBJ2-7
CAISAGLAGFNEQFF TGTGCCATCAGTGCGGGACTAGCGGGCTTCAATGAGCAGTTCTTC TRBD2 TRBV10-3 NA TRBJ2-1
CASSLGTGVGYTF TGTGCCAGCAGCTTGGGGACAGGGGTTGGCTACACCTTC TRBD1 TRBV5-8 NA TRBJ1-2
CASRGYVQETQYF TGTGCCAGCAGGGGGTACGTCCAAGAGACCCAGTACTTC NA TRBV28 NA TRBJ2-5
CASSPEPYYEQYF TGCGCCAGCAGTCCTGAACCATATTACGAGCAGTACTTC NA TRBV10-2 NA TRBJ2-7
CASSARGRPDTQYF TGTGCCAGCAGCGCAAGGGGGCGTCCAGATACGCAGTATTTT TRBD1 TRBV9 NA TRBJ2-3
CASLVWGSQETQYF TGTGCCAGCCTAGTCTGGGGTAGTCAAGAGACCCAGTACTTC NA TRBV2 NA TRBJ2-5
CASSLAPAGDLYNEQFF TGTGCCAGCAGCTTAGCCCCTGCGGGAGACCTCTACAATGAGCAGTTCTTC TRBD2 TRBV11-2 NA TRBJ2-1
CASSRVGEANAYGYTF TGTGCCAGCTCACGGGTGGGGGAGGCAAACGCCTATGGCTACACCTTC NA TRBV7-2 NA TRBJ1-2
CASSRLAGGPGEQYF TGTGCCAGCTCGCGACTAGCGGGAGGGCCCGGGGAGCAGTACTTC TRBD2 TRBV18 NA TRBJ2-7
CASSLANRGAGEKLFF TGTGCCAGCAGCTTAGCGAATCGAGGGGCGGGTGAAAAACTGTTTTTT NA TRBV7-8 few TRBJ1-4
CASSEWSRGKTTYTQYF TGTGCCAGCAGCGAGTGGAGTCGGGGGAAGACTACTTATACGCAGTATTTT NA TRBV28 NA TRBJ2-3
CASSGTSQETQYF TGTGCCAGTAGCGGGACTTCCCAAGAGACCCAGTACTTC TRBD2 TRBV6-1 once TRBJ2-5
CAISDGVQETQYF TGTGCCATCAGTGATGGGGTCCAAGAGACCCAGTACTTC NA TRBV10-3 NA TRBJ2-5
CSAPTHNEQFF TGCAGTGCCCCCACCCACAATGAGCAGTTCTTC NA TRBV20-1 once TRBJ2-1
CASKTASGNAGELFF TGTGCCAGCAAAACGGCCTCCGGGAACGCCGGGGAGCTGTTTTTT NA TRBV28 NA TRBJ2-2
CASSVVGYNEKLFF TGTGCCAGCAGTGTGGTGGGATATAATGAAAAACTGTTTTTT NA TRBV2 NA TRBJ1-4
CASSADRGRNYGYTF TGTGCCAGTAGTGCCGACAGGGGGCGAAACTATGGCTACACCTTC TRBD1 TRBV19 NA TRBJ1-2
CASSLSGVENEQFF TGTGCCAGCAGCTTGTCGGGAGTGGAGAATGAGCAGTTCTTC NA TRBV7-9 NA TRBJ2-1
CASSEAGGLGYGYTF TGTGCCAGCAGCGAAGCTGGGGGGCTTGGGTATGGCTACACCTTC NA TRBV7-2 NA TRBJ1-2
CASSRTGGREQYF TGTGCCAGCAGTCGAACAGGGGGTCGCGAGCAGTACTTC TRBD1 TRBV6-1 NA TRBJ2-7
CASGFIRGEQFF TGTGCCAGCGGCTTTATCCGGGGTGAGCAGTTCTTC NA TRBV2 few TRBJ2-1
CASSQPGLAGAYNEQFF TGTGCCAGCAGCCAGCCGGGACTAGCGGGAGCATACAATGAGCAGTTCTTC TRBD2 TRBV5-4 few TRBJ2-1
CASSSSGYGYTF TGTGCCAGCAGCAGCTCAGGGTATGGCTACACCTTC NA TRBV27 NA TRBJ1-2
CASRHQGTGGSYNEQFF TGTGCCAGCCGTCATCAGGGTACGGGGGGCTCCTACAATGAGCAGTTCTTC TRBD2 TRBV7-9 NA TRBJ2-1
CASSTDRGGVTEAFF TGTGCCAGCAGCACGGACAGGGGAGGGGTCACTGAAGCTTTCTTT TRBD1 TRBV11-1 NA TRBJ1-1